This T cell receptor beta chain was identified during a study of CD8 T cells in Susac syndrome. Sequencing of TCR beta drew on CD8+ and CD4+ T cells from blood. The CD8+ and CD4+ T cells were isolated magnetically using a negative isolation approach, whereas the TEMRA cells were enriched by FACS. Reverse transcription of roughly 0.5 to 1 ug RNA was carried out with random hexamers. Amplification of the TCR beta CDR3 was carried out by immunoSEQ multiplex PCR, which spanned a total of 54 Vbeta and 13 Jbeta segments. TCRdb itself ran the immunoSEQ multiplex PCR reads through MiXCR, one entry per CDR3 protein. The data show 180,000 or so distinct CDR3 sequences, about 95% seen once. Regarding the study as a whole: TCR sequencing and HLA analysis covered a relatively small number of individuals.

V was trimmed by 6 bases and J by 0 bases, leaving 20 bases between them. The germline V gene has CDR1 SNHLY and CDR2 FYNNEI. The CDR3 has 17 residues. As to this clonotype: The antigen is undetermined.

The source is a human donor with multiple sclerosis. Sample: CD4+ T cells from PBMCs. The V call is TRBV2, the J call TRBJ1-1, with D tentatively TRBD1 (6 bases). CDR3 region: CASSPRVRGLMNTEAFF. DNA of the CDR3: TGTGCCAGCAGCCCCAGGGTCCGGGGGCTCATGAACACTGAAGCTTTCTTT.